This T cell receptor (beta chain) emerged from a study of CD8+ T cells in alopecia areata. General observations from the study: Relative to normal scalp, lesional scalp, especially alopecia totalis/universalis, showed higher clonality. It was less clear whether patients shared TCRs than it was in mice, possibly because of HLA.

As to this clone: The antigen remains unidentified.

Investigators isolated RNA and reverse transcribed it into cDNA to act as the sequencing template. Sequencing was performed with immunoSEQ multiplex PCR; in TCRdb, only in-frame clones are kept and a portion is missing. In the table there are about 150,000 clones, about 89% of which are singletons. As part of sample collection, lesional scalp punch biopsies and peripheral blood were taken from alopecia areata patients. Germline CDR1 SNHLY, CDR2 FYNNEI. CDR3 length: 12 residues. The V and J ends lost 10 bases and 3 bases, in that order; junction bases with no gene match: 1. The TCR sequence derives from a human donor with alopecia areata. The sample consisted of CD8+ T cells sorted from blood, taken at week 0. The chain recombines TRBV2 with TRBJ2-1, with TRBD2 matching 9 bases. The CDR3 nucleotides read TGTGCCACTAGCGGGATCTACAATGAGCAGTTCTTC. Translation: CATSGIYNEQFF. Looking up the rest from reference TRBV2 and TRBJ2-1 gives the full variable domain: EPEVTQTPSHQVTQMGQEVILRCVPISNHLYFYWYRQILGQKVEFLVSFYNNEISEKSEIFDDQFSVERPDGSNFTLKIRSTKLEDSAMYFCATSGIYNEQFFGPGTRLTVL.